The present entry profiles one T cell receptor beta chain with its context. Its target is not known. The V end lost 3 bases, the J end lost 3 bases, and 22 bases lay between the germline ends. CDR3 length equals 17 residues. Germline V gives CDR1 SGHRS, CDR2 YFSETQ. The data were taken from a study of identifying expanded T cells in peripheral blood. The study, taken as a whole, reports: Roughly two-week clone count variance significantly increased as total template count grew. Technical replicates showed about 1.2 changed clones; roughly two weeks 15 to 20; four weeks 19.

Data came from immunoSEQ multiplex PCR; TCRdb stores just in-frame clones and leaves some out. The sample records about 50,000 clones, about four fifths being singletons. Collection occurred without any documented infections or immune events in donors. The chain recombines TRBV5-1 with TRBJ2-7; D is perhaps TRBD2 (6 bases). The clonotype was recovered from a person aged 18 to 70 in good health. The sample taken for sequencing was blood. The CDR3 here is CASSSDSGLRYGYEQYF. CDR3 sequence (DNA): TGCGCCAGCAGCTCCGATAGCGGTCTAAGGTACGGCTACGAGCAGTACTTC.